This T cell receptor (beta chain) is drawn from a study of post-analysis software for immune sequencing data. This clonotype has only a few counts. The antigen is undetermined. Whole-study results and caveats: The five TRBV segments detected at higher frequency in patients than in controls included TRBV5-6, TRBV5-1 and TRBV20-1.

Trimming removed 8 bases from V and 4 bases from J; junction bases left unmatched: 11. Germline CDR1 ENHRY, CDR2 SYGVKD. The CDR3 totals 15 residues. cDNA libraries of TCR beta carried unique molecular identifiers. There were roughly 0.95 to 10 million T cells, and about 540,000 cDNA molecules came from them. MiXCR, applied by TCRdb to the PCR reads, yields one record per CDR3 protein. The sample consists of approximately 770,000 distinct CDR3 sequences, about 43% of them appearing once. The source material was blood. The source of this sequence is a girl between 5 and 17 years old with multiple sclerosis. The V gene is TRBV10-3, the J gene TRBJ1-2; 9 bases align to TRBD1. In DNA form, the CDR3 reads TGTGCCATCCGGGCCGGGACAGGGCAGGTCTATGGCTACACCTTC. Its protein is CAIRAGTGQVYGYTF.